This TCR beta chain derives from a study of Ad26.COV2.S vaccination and SARS-CoV-2 variants (dated by TCRdb to the early 2020s). In the study overall: Vaccine-arm donors were drawn from COV1001, a multicentre, randomized, double-blind, placebo-controlled phase I-IIa trial of Ad26.COV2.S in healthy adults. Ad26.COV2.S was administered intramuscularly at 5 x 10^10 or 1 x 10^11 viral particles, either as a single shot or as two shots given 56 days apart. Sequencing of the TCRbeta repertoire served to evaluate the specificity and breadth of SARS-CoV-2-reactive T cell receptors following Ad26.COV2.S vaccination. A total of 32 samples were included in the TCR-sequenced set, comprising around 19 Ad26.COV2.S vaccine recipients, 5 placebo recipients and 8 SARS-CoV-2 convalescent individuals. Trial participants were randomized into five groups of five, in which low-dose or high-dose Ad26.COV2.S was given once or twice, or placebo was given on both occasions. Investigators did not know the trial group allocation while performing experiments and assessing outcomes.

The sample's treatment or condition, from its label and the paper: roughly 20 received Ad26.COV2.S at low or high dose, single or two shots; 5 received placebo; per-sample allocation not given. Repertoires of vaccine and placebo recipients were sequenced from samples collected on day 63 after the first injection. In Cohort 1b, some 25 adults aged 18-55 years were enrolled at a single site in Boston, USA, between 29 July and 7 August 2020. Ad26.COV2.S was a replication-incompetent adenovirus type 26 vector expressing a prefusion-stabilized SARS-CoV-2 spike protein from the original Wuhan strain. Overall study outcomes, separate from this receptor: Compared with placebo recipients, Ad26.COV2.S recipients showed higher spike-specific TCR breadth (P = 0.0014). After vaccination, substantial breadth of spike-specific CD8+ and CD4+ T cell responses was reported. Comparing responses between vaccine doses or regimens was not something the study was powered to do. Vaccine and placebo recipients had similar non-spike TCR breadth, a finding consistent with the vaccine containing only spike. It was noted by the authors that total T cell responses may have been underestimated by the TCR breadth and depth analyses.

This clone appeared once. The antigen it binds to is not known. One base away there is no much larger clone; base qualities are not given. Including the terminal cysteine and phenylalanine, the CDR3 comprises 13 residues. CDR3 DNA is the only sequence kept; it has 39 bases, read in frame from the first base. The germline ends are 10 bases apart after V is trimmed by 2 bases and J by 6 bases. CDR1 and CDR2 are read off the germline V gene (reference sequence) as SEHNR and FQNEAQ. The immunoSEQ Assay was the method used to sequence TCRbeta CDR3 regions. After extraction, genomic DNA underwent amplification by bias-controlled multiplex PCR, followed by high-throughput sequencing. Concerning the study's data processing: Collapsing and filtering of sequences were performed to quantify the absolute abundance of each unique TCRbeta CDR3 region. T cell fraction was estimated by normalization of TCRbeta template counts to usable DNA, with usable DNA being measured through amplification of reference genes present in all nucleated cells. Repertoire TCRs were annotated as SARS-CoV-2-specific by exact matching of V gene, CDR3 amino acid sequence and J gene to a known reactive TCR set. The reference SARS-CoV-2 TCR set was obtained from MIRA and was filtered for enrichment in COVID-19-positive ImmuneCODE repertoires, whereby public or cross-reactive TCRs were removed. Based on the MIRA antigens, annotated TCRs were further analysed at the level of specific ORF or position within ORF. Breadth was defined as the number of annotated unique rearrangements divided by the total number of unique productive rearrangements, and depth was defined as the summed frequency of the annotated unique rearrangements. Two-sided Wilcoxon rank-sum tests were applied when comparing TCR breadth between groups. This is the immuneACCESS table as TCRdb keeps it, with only in-frame sequences that have V and J called. A part of the clones is gone; compared with another copy, unresolved V genes explain less than half, and the rest is unexplained. D and trimming were read from the DNA, whereas the V and J calls and clone size are those reported in that table. Counted in this sample were more than 300,000 clones; 85% of them appeared once. Clones ranked in the top ten supply 2.1% of the sample.

Sequencing used peripheral blood, obtained in a trial of Ad26.COV2.S vaccine versus placebo. This sequence was found in a person aged 18-60 years who received the Ad26.COV2.S COVID-19 vaccine or a placebo. This chain is built from TRBV7-9 and TRBJ1-2; the D gene is possibly TRBD1, with 5 bases matching. Here the CDR3 is given as CASSLSGGNGYTF. The DNA sequence is as follows: TGTGCCAGCAGCTTAAGCGGGGGAAATGGCTACACCTTC. With all but the CDR3 taken from the reference TRBV7-9 and TRBJ1-2 genes, the full variable domain is: DTGVSQNPRHKITKRGQNVTFRCDPISEHNRLYWYRQTLGQGPEFLTYFQNEAQLEKSRLLSDRFSAERPKGSFSTLEIQRTEQGDSAMYLCASSLSGGNGYTFGSGTRLTVV.